The sequence of this T cell receptor beta chain was determined in a study of cytomegalovirus exposure and HLA in healthy donors. The PCR employed 60 Vbeta primers together with 13 Jbeta primers. Some clones are missing from TCRdb's copy, which holds only in-frame ones; the method was immunoSEQ multiplex PCR. There are more than 80,000 clones in the sample; roughly four fifths occur only once, and roughly 6% lies in the top ten. The specimen was PBMCs. This TCR derives from a woman aged 45-59 years in good health and CMV-seropositive.

The CDR3 DNA is TGTGCCAGCAGCACACCGGGACAGGGGGGTACTGAAGCTTTCTTT. Translating it yields CASSTPGQGGTEAFF. The chain uses TRBV5-6 and TRBJ1-1; the match to TRBD1 covers 11 bases. V trimming: 4 bases; J trimming: 5 bases; junction bases outside the gene matches: 7. The CDR3 contains 15 residues. Germline CDR1 reads SGHDT; CDR2 reads YYEEEE.